The next 20 T cell receptor beta chains were all read from a single sample in a study of T-cell memory formation after mild COVID-19. TCRdb re-called the 5' RACE reads through MiXCR, storing one row per CDR3 protein. Of 300,000 to 350,000 distinct CDR3 sequences detected, roughly 15% appear once; the ten largest clones hold about 20%. The specimen was PBMCs or a T cell subset sorted from them (not recorded which). Receptors were obtained from a man aged 18 to 30 who had mild COVID-19 (a few samples of this study predate the infection). Cell type and time point are not known.

The rearrangement joins TRBV21-1 to TRBJ2-1; TRBD2, as called in the table, went unchecked against the DNA. TRBV21-1 is shown as a pseudogene. This CDR3 is 14 amino acids long. CDR3 protein: CASSNSHQRDEQFF. DNA for the CDR3: TGTGCCAGCAGTAATTCGCACCAGCGGGATGAGCAGTTCTTC.

This clonotype occurred a few times. The V gene is TRBV28, the J gene TRBJ2-7, with TRBD1 matching over 9 bases. CDR1 and CDR2 from the germline V gene are MDHEN and SYDVKM. The V gene end was trimmed by 6 bases and the J gene end by 5 bases; junction bases not matched to a gene: 8. The CDR3 has 14 amino acids. As DNA, the CDR3 is TGTGCCAGCAGCGGAGGACAGGGGATTCACGAGCAGTACGTC. The encoded protein is CASSGGQGIHEQYV.

The V and J genes are TRBV11-3 and TRBJ1-1; the D is unclear. From germline, CDR1 is SGHNT and CDR2 YENEEA. This CDR3 is built from 14 residues. With 5 bases removed from V and 4 bases from J, the gap between germline ends came to 14 bases. The CDR3 sequence is CASSPDGESTEAFF. CDR3 coding DNA: TGTGCCAGCAGCCCGGATGGGGAAAGCACTGAAGCTTTCTTT. Full variable domain (remainder filled in from reference TRBV11-3 and TRBJ1-1): EAGVVQSPRYKIIEKKQPVAFWCNPISGHNTLYWYLQNLGQGPELLIRYENEEAVDDSQLPKDRFSAERLKGVDSTLKIQPAELGDSAVYLCASSPDGESTEAFFGQGTRLTVV.

This clonotype was observed many times. The chain recombines TRBV7-2 with TRBJ2-7, with unresolved D. From germline, CDR1 is SGHTA and CDR2 FQGNSA. The V end lost 2 bases, the J end lost 0 bases, and 5 bases lay between the germline ends. The CDR3 covers 13 residues. Here the CDR3 DNA reads TGTGCCAGCAGCTTAAAGATCTCCTACGAGCAGTACTTC. It yields the protein CASSLKISYEQYF.

This clonotype was seen ten or more times. This chain links TRBV5-1 with TRBJ2-1; 7 bases map to TRBD1. The CDR3 totals 14 residues. V was clipped by 4 bases and J by 0 bases; unmatched bases: 1. Germline CDR1 reads SGHRS; CDR2 reads YFSETQ. The CDR3: CASSRDSSYNEQFF. The CDR3 DNA sequence: TGCGCCAGCAGCCGGGACAGCTCCTACAATGAGCAGTTCTTC.

J is TRBJ2-3 and V is TRBV19; no firm D call. Trimming took off 5 bases at V and 4 bases at J, with 10 bases between the two ends. The CDR3 length is 13 residues. Looked up from germline, CDR1 is LNHDA and CDR2 is SQIVND (reference sequence). CDR3 protein: CASSRHSADTQYF. The DNA for the CDR3 is TGTGCCAGTAGTCGCCACTCCGCAGATACGCAGTATTTT.

This clonotype was observed many times. J is TRBJ2-1 and V is TRBV7-9; 10 positions match TRBD2. V shed 1 base and J 4 bases; nucleotides not matched to a gene: 7. Germline V gene lookup returns CDR1 SEHNR and CDR2 FQNEAQ (reference sequence). This CDR3 has 17 amino acids. This CDR3 reads CASSLGVSSGGYNEQFF. The CDR3 DNA reads TGTGCCAGCAGCTTAGGAGTTTCTAGCGGGGGATACAATGAGCAGTTCTTC.

This clonotype showed up just a few times. The chain is built from TRBV18 and TRBJ1-6; TRBD1 is a possible D gene (6 bases). From germline, CDR1 is KGHSH and CDR2 LQKENI. There are 16 residues in the CDR3. Trimming left V 2 bases short and J 5 bases short, with 13 bases between. The CDR3 spells CASSPGQQTDNSPLHF. The CDR3 DNA is TGTGCCAGCTCACCAGGACAGCAAACTGATAATTCACCCCTCCACTTT. Based on the CDR3 plus reference TRBV18 and TRBJ1-6, the full variable domain is NAGVMQNPRHLVRRRGQEARLRCSPMKGHSHVYWYRQLPEEGLKFMVYLQKENIIDESGMPKERFSAEFPKEGPSILRIQQVVRGDSAAYFCASSPGQQTDNSPLHFGNGTRLTVT.

This clonotype was seen a handful of times. The J gene is TRBJ1-5, the V gene TRBV20-1; D gene ambiguous. Germline loops: CDR1 DFQATT, CDR2 SNEGSKA (reference sequence). Trimming left V 3 bases short and J 1 base short, with 7 bases between. The CDR3 spans 13 residues. The CDR3 DNA reads TGCAGTGCTAGGCAGGACAGCAATCAGCCCCAGCATTTT. Protein sequence: CSARQDSNQPQHF.

The chain combines TRBV7-6 with TRBJ2-2; D is perhaps TRBD1 (6 bases). Between the trimmed V and J ends, which lost 2 bases and 1 base, there was a span of 11 bases. The CDR3 is 16 amino acids. Per germline, CDR1 SGHVS and CDR2 FNYEAQ. The CDR3 region is CASSLSGAKNTGELFF. For the CDR3, the DNA is TGTGCCAGCAGCTTATCAGGGGCCAAGAACACCGGGGAGCTGTTTTTT.

The J gene is TRBJ1-1, the V gene TRBV18; TRBD1 agrees at 12 bases. The trim removed 3 bases at V and 4 bases at J, leaving 3 bases unmatched. This CDR3 spans 15 amino acids. Germline V lookup: CDR1 KGHSH, CDR2 LQKENI. CDR3 residues: CASSPGQGAGTEAFF. The DNA for the CDR3 is TGTGCCAGCTCACCGGGACAGGGGGCGGGCACTGAAGCTTTCTTT.

This clonotype was counted only a few times. V gene TRBV10-3 combines with J gene TRBJ2-7; 12 bases align to TRBD1. The CDR3 loop spans 16 amino acids. The V gene's germline CDR1 is ENHRY and CDR2 SYGVKD. After removal of 7 bases from V and 2 bases from J, the junction contained 9 bases not matched to a gene. The CDR3 loop is CAIKPGQGASAYEQYV. CDR3 DNA: TGTGCCATCAAACCGGGACAGGGGGCCTCAGCCTACGAGCAGTACGTC.

This chain uses TRBV9 with TRBJ2-3; 14 bases line up with TRBD2. After removal of 4 bases from V and 2 bases from J, the junction contained 9 bases not matched to a gene. This CDR3 region has 18 residues. Germline loops: CDR1 SGDLS, CDR2 YYNGEE. CDR3 region: CASSFGTSGGFYTDTQYF. The CDR3 nucleotides read TGTGCCAGCAGCTTCGGGACTAGCGGGGGTTTCTACACAGATACGCAGTATTTT.

The CDR3 sequence is CASNDGTGTTEAFF. CDR3 nucleotide sequence: TGTGCCAGCAATGACGGGACAGGGACTACTGAAGCTTTCTTT. This chain uses TRBV28 with TRBJ1-1; 9 bases map to TRBD1. The germline V gene encodes CDR1 MDHEN and CDR2 SYDVKM. The CDR3 covers 14 residues. The trim removed 7 bases at V and 5 bases at J, leaving 8 bases unmatched.

In this sample, this clonotype turned up a few times. The chain joins TRBV7-9 to TRBJ1-1; D remains unclear. The CDR3 is 14 amino acids. V gave up 4 bases and J gave up 3 bases, with 12 bases separating them. Germline CDR1 reads SEHNR; CDR2 reads FQNEAQ (reference sequence). The CDR3 region is CASSSASPDTEAFF. CDR3 nucleotides: TGTGCCAGCAGCTCCGCTTCTCCCGACACTGAAGCTTTCTTT.

CDR3 residues: CASSHRTGLRNTEAFF. The CDR3 DNA reads as TGTGCCAGCAGTCACAGGACAGGGCTGAGGAACACTGAAGCTTTCTTT. The rearrangement links TRBV6-5 to TRBJ1-1, with 8 bases fitting TRBD1. The V and J ends lost 5 bases and 1 base, in that order; junction bases with no gene match: 9. Germline V gene sequence: CDR1 MNHEY, CDR2 SVGAGI. CDR3 length: 16 residues.

The chain carries TRBV18 and TRBJ2-7, with 11 bases matching TRBD1. This CDR3 spans 15 amino acids. Germline V lookup: CDR1 KGHSH, CDR2 LQKENI. V lost 0 bases to trimming and J lost 6 bases; unmatched junction nucleotides: 4. Here the CDR3 reads CASSPPVGTGGEQYV. CDR3 in DNA: TGTGCCAGCTCACCACCGGTGGGGACAGGGGGCGAGCAGTACGTC.

This clonotype was observed a handful of times. The chain carries TRBV12-3 or TRBV12-4 and TRBJ2-4, with D unresolved. The germline V and J ends were trimmed by 6 bases and 0 bases, with 15 bases remaining between them. This CDR3 is built from 16 residues. CDR3 loop: CASSLQPELAKNIQYF. The CDR3, as DNA: TGTGCCAGCAGCCTGCAACCGGAACTAGCCAAAAACATTCAGTACTTC.

At least ten counts were recorded for this clonotype. This chain connects TRBV10-3 to TRBJ2-7; TRBD1 agrees at 8 bases. Looked up from germline, CDR1 is ENHRY and CDR2 is SYGVKD. Losses at the gene ends were 6 bases for V and 2 bases for J; bases not matched to a gene: 6. The length of the CDR3 is 14 residues. The CDR3 coding sequence is TGTGCCATCAGCGACAGGGGATTAACCTACGAGCAGTACTTC. Its translation is CAISDRGLTYEQYF.

This sequence joins TRBV20-1 and TRBJ2-7, with 8 bases aligning to TRBD1. V was clipped by 3 bases and J by 0 bases; unmatched bases: 7. Germline CDR1 reads DFQATT; CDR2 reads SNEGSKA (reference sequence). The CDR3 sequence is 15 residues long. The CDR3 loop reads CSARLGQESSYEQYF. The CDR3 nucleotides read TGCAGTGCTAGGCTGGGACAGGAAAGCTCCTACGAGCAGTACTTC.